The 9 T cell receptor beta chains given below trace back to one sample, sequenced in a study of cytomegalovirus exposure and HLA in healthy donors. The PCR employed 60 Vbeta primers together with 13 Jbeta primers. Only in-frame clones appear in the TCRdb table, and some are missing; sequencing was by immunoSEQ multiplex PCR. The sample has 80,000 to 100,000 clones; roughly 80% are singletons. The sequenced material came from PBMCs. These TCRs come from a middle-aged man in good health and CMV-seropositive.

This sequence joins TRBV30 and TRBJ2-1; D is undetermined. V shed 4 bases and J shed 2 bases, with 3 bases lying between them. CDR3 size: 11 residues. CDR1 GTSNPN and CDR2 SVGIG come from the germline V gene (reference sequence). The CDR3 DNA follows: TGTGCCTGGACAGCCTACAATGAGCAGTTCTTC. Encoded protein: CAWTAYNEQFF.

This clone was detected only a few times. The chain recombines TRBV27 with TRBJ1-2; TRBD1 matches 8 bases. Germline CDR1 reads MNHEY; CDR2 reads SMNVEV (reference sequence). Trimming removed 5 bases from V and 4 bases from J; junction bases left unmatched: 6. This CDR3 has 14 amino acids. This chain's CDR3 is CASSPMDRAYGYTF. The DNA for the CDR3 is TGTGCCAGCAGTCCTATGGACAGGGCCTATGGCTACACCTTC.

The rearrangement uses TRBV28 and TRBJ2-3, with D perhaps matching TRBD1 (5 bases). This CDR3 has 15 amino acids. V lost 5 bases and J 0 bases, leaving 12 bases between the germline ends. Germline V gene data show CDR1 as MDHEN and CDR2 as SYDVKM. The CDR3 nucleotides are TGTGCCAGCAGTATTTGGACATCTAGCACAGATACGCAGTATTTT. Its protein product is CASSIWTSSTDTQYF.

To note about this clone: Compared with germline, one end of the junction differs, possibly owing to a read error. The chain links TRBV6-5 to TRBJ1-2; 9 bases map to TRBD1. The germline gives CDR1 MNHEY, CDR2 SVGAGI. CDR3 length: 13 residues. DNA of the CDR3: TGTGCCAGCAGTTACACAGGGGGCTATGGCTACCCCTTC. Its protein product is CASSYTGGYGYPF.

The chain is built from TRBV7-2 and TRBJ1-1; 9 positions agree with TRBD1. After removal of 3 bases from V and 6 bases from J, the junction contained 5 bases not matched to a gene. The CDR3 sequence is 14 residues long. Germline V gene sequence: CDR1 SGHTA, CDR2 FQGNSA. DNA for the CDR3: TGTGCCAGCAGCTTTGACAGGGGGGGACCTGAAGCTTTCTTT. It yields the protein CASSFDRGGPEAFF.

The chain couples TRBV5-1 to TRBJ1-4; tentatively, D is TRBD1 (5 bases). V was clipped by 4 bases and J by 3 bases, with 13 bases between them. This CDR3 region has 15 residues. Germline V gene lookup returns CDR1 SGHRS and CDR2 YFSETQ. The DNA of the CDR3 is TGCGCCAGCAGCCCTCAGGGTGGGGCTAATGAAAAACTGTTTTTT. This translates into CASSPQGGANEKLFF.

The genes are TRBV7-6 and TRBJ2-5; D is ambiguous. The V and J ends lost 5 bases and 5 bases respectively, with 6 bases between them. Looked up from germline, CDR1 is SGHVS and CDR2 is FNYEAQ. The length of the CDR3 is 11 residues. DNA of the CDR3: TGTGCCAGCAGCCCGCGGGAGACCCAGTACTTC. It is translated as CASSPRETQYF. The full variable domain, with the rest looked up from reference TRBV7-6 and TRBJ2-5, is GAGVSQSPRYKVTKRGQDVALRCDPISGHVSLYWYRQALGQGPEFLTYFNYEAQQDKSGLPNDRFSAERPEGSISTLTIQRTEQRDSAMYRCASSPRETQYFGPGTRLLVL.

This clone occurred once. The chain joins TRBV27 to TRBJ2-7; TRBD1 matches at 8 bases. V was clipped by 6 bases and J by 3 bases; unmatched bases: 4. Germline values: CDR1 MNHEY, CDR2 SMNVEV (reference sequence). This CDR3 has 13 residues. DNA for the CDR3: TGTGCCAGCAGCAGGACAGGGAACTACGAGCAGTACTTC. Its protein product is CASSRTGNYEQYF.

The chain links TRBV5-5 to TRBJ1-4, with a tentative D call TRBD1 (5 bases). V was cut by 1 base and J by 0 bases, with 7 bases left in between. The CDR3 totals 15 residues. CDR1 SGHKS and CDR2 YYEKEE come from the germline V gene (reference sequence). CDR3 in amino acids: CASSLSTATNEKLFF. The CDR3 DNA is TGTGCCAGCAGCTTGTCGACAGCAACTAATGAAAAACTGTTTTTT.